The 14 T cell receptor beta chains in this list originate from one sample, sequenced in a study of CD8 T cells in ankylosing spondylitis (dated by TCRdb to 2015 to 2018). The library came from 5' RACE. Sequencing instrument: Illumina HiSeq 2500. The public reads were run again by TCRdb, first through fastp at Q25 and then through MiXCR, and only productive beta chains were kept. Each entry merges the rows of one CDR3 protein and shows their most common DNA and genes. A total of about 160,000 distinct CDR3 sequences appear in this sample, under 55% of them only once. The top ten clonotypes cover over 12% of the sample. Sequencing was done on a sample of synovial fluid, either unsorted or a sorted T cell fraction (not recorded which). These receptors all stem from a male donor with ankylosing spondylitis.

V gene TRBV12-3 or TRBV12-4 combines with J gene TRBJ1-3; D not resolved. Trimming shortened V by 2 bases and J by 0 bases, and 14 bases separated the two germline ends. CDR3 length: 17 residues. CDR3 sequence (DNA): TGTGCCAGCAGTTTATCGGCCGGATTCCTCTCTGGAAACACCATATATTTT. Translated: CASSLSAGFLSGNTIYF.

The genes are TRBV15 and TRBJ2-1; 8 nucleotides align to TRBD2. Per the germline V gene, CDR1 is LNHNV and CDR2 is YYDKDF (reference sequence). V lost 4 bases to trimming and J lost 7 bases; unmatched junction nucleotides: 6. There are 14 residues in the CDR3. The CDR3 reads CATSKRGGGNEQFF. CDR3 DNA: TGTGCCACCAGCAAACGGGGGGGTGGGAATGAGCAGTTCTTC.

This clonotype appeared many times. The chain couples TRBV4-3 to TRBJ2-3, with D possibly TRBD1 on 5 matching bases. The CDR3 loop spans 17 amino acids. Trimming took 0 bases from V and 0 from J, leaving 13 bases between them. Looked up from germline, CDR1 is LGHNA and CDR2 is YSLEER. CDR3 coding DNA: TGCGCCAGCAGCCAAGAGGGGCAGGGCCCTAGCACAGATACGCAGTATTTT. Translated: CASSQEGQGPSTDTQYF.

About this clonotype: Mismatch with germline at one junction end may stem from a read error. V gene TRBV11-2 combines with J gene TRBJ2-1; D ambiguous. From germline, CDR1 is SGHAT and CDR2 FQNNGV. The CDR3 covers 11 residues. The chain's CDR3 is CASSLGNKQFF. The DNA of the CDR3 is TGTGCCAGCAGCTTAGGCAATAAGCAGTTCTTC.

The rearrangement links TRBV28 to TRBJ1-4; 9 nucleotides line up with TRBD1. Germline values: CDR1 MDHEN, CDR2 SYDVKM. V lost 4 bases and J lost 5; bases outside the gene matches: 14. This CDR3 spans 18 amino acids. CDR3 nucleotides: TGTGCCAGCAGTTCGAGCCGGGACAGGGTACCGCCAAATGAAAAACTGTTTTTT. Protein sequence: CASSSSRDRVPPNEKLFF.

This chain joins TRBV29-1 and TRBJ1-3; possible D gene TRBD1, 5 bases. V lost 3 bases and J lost 4, with 16 bases in between. This CDR3 is built from 15 residues. The germline CDR1 and CDR2 sequences are SQVTM and ANQGSEA. This CDR3 reads CSVEPQGSPGNTIYF. In DNA form, the CDR3 reads TGCAGCGTTGAGCCCCAGGGATCACCGGGAAACACCATATATTTT.

This clonotype was seen a handful of times. The J gene is TRBJ2-3, the V gene TRBV11-2; TRBD2 matches at 9 bases. The CDR3 totals 18 residues. V shed 1 base, J shed 2 bases, and the junction held 10 bases outside the gene matches. The germline CDR1 and CDR2 sequences are SGHAT and FQNNGV. As DNA, the CDR3 is TGTGCCAGCAGCTTAGTTTTTAGCGGGAGTATCCTCACAGATACGCAGTATTTT. Its translation is CASSLVFSGSILTDTQYF.

The rearrangement joins TRBV4-1 to TRBJ1-1, with a tentative D call TRBD1 (6 bases). From germline, CDR1 is MGHRA and CDR2 YSYEKL. Between the trimmed V and J ends, which lost 6 bases and 7 bases, there was a span of 39 bases. CDR3 length: 21 amino acids. This CDR3 reads CASRLSLMGHLGGGRRGEAFF. Written as DNA, the CDR3 is TGCGCCAGCAGACTATCTCTCATGGGACACCTGGGTGGGGGTCGCAGAGGTGAAGCTTTCTTT.

The V gene is TRBV29-1, the J gene TRBJ2-7, with 9 bases matching TRBD1. The CDR3 is 17 amino acids. The germline gives CDR1 SQVTM, CDR2 ANQGSEA. The junction had 17 bases not matched to a gene; V was cut back by 5 bases and J by 3 bases. The CDR3 DNA reads TGCAGCGTTTACGCTACAGGGGGCGCAGTGGGGGGCTACGAGCAGTACTTC. Protein sequence: CSVYATGGAVGGYEQYF.

The CDR3 bases are TGTGCCACCCGGAAAGGGAGCACAGATACGCAGTATTTT. This encodes CATRKGSTDTQYF. V gene TRBV24-1 combines with J gene TRBJ2-3; D uncertain. Germline V gives CDR1 KGHDR, CDR2 SFDVKD. The length of the CDR3 is 13 residues. The germline V and J ends were trimmed by 9 bases and 0 bases, with 9 bases remaining between them.

This sequence joins TRBV12-3 or TRBV12-4 and TRBJ1-2, with a tentative D call TRBD1 (5 bases). Deletions cut 1 base from V and 1 base from J, with 10 bases between. The CDR3 sequence is 15 residues long. The CDR3 sequence: CASSLEGPINYGYTF. The CDR3 DNA reads as TGTGCCAGCAGTTTAGAGGGGCCAATTAACTATGGCTACACCTTC.

This clonotype was detected a few times. This chain joins TRBV19 and TRBJ2-1; D may be TRBD1 or TRBD2 (6 bases each). The CDR3 extends over 17 amino acids. Germline CDR1 is LNHDA and CDR2 is SQIVND (reference sequence). V was pared by 5 bases and J by 7 bases, with 24 bases between. This CDR3 reads CASSARGGPLGRNEQFF. For the CDR3, the DNA is TGTGCCAGTAGTGCTCGTGGGGGGCCCCTCGGTCGGAATGAGCAGTTCTTC.

The V call is TRBV13, the J call TRBJ2-1; possibly TRBD1 for D (5 bases). V lost 3 bases and J lost 4, with 13 bases in between. This CDR3 has 15 amino acids. In germline, CDR1 is PRHDT, CDR2 FYEKMQ (reference sequence). The CDR3 DNA sequence: TGTGCCAGCAGCTTCGAGCAGGGCCTATACAATGAGCAGTTCTTC. This translates into CASSFEQGLYNEQFF.

The V call is TRBV15, the J call TRBJ2-3; the D gene is possibly TRBD1 (6 bases). The CDR3 has 16 amino acids. V shed 0 bases and J shed 4 bases, with 14 bases lying between them. Germline V CDR1 and CDR2: LNHNV, YYDKDF (reference sequence). The CDR3 loop reads CATSRDLGWGPDTQYF. The DNA of the CDR3 is TGTGCCACCAGCAGAGATCTGGGGTGGGGGCCAGATACGCAGTATTTT.